This entry lists 23 T cell receptor beta chains sequenced from one sample in a study of blood T cell repertoires in COVID-19. Profiling relied on immunoSEQ multiplex PCR, and the TCRdb table lists in-frame clones only, not all of them. The table lists approximately 170,000 clones, approximately 90% of them singletons, with approximately 1.1% in the top ten. The specimen sequenced was peripheral blood. The receptors were gathered from a man aged 30-40 years with acute or convalescent COVID-19.

This chain links TRBV12-3 or TRBV12-4 with TRBJ2-3; no reliable D call. V was pared by 6 bases and J by 4 bases, with 8 bases between. The CDR3 has 12 amino acids. This CDR3 reads CASSPLPDTQYF. The CDR3 DNA is TGTGCCAGCAGCCCTCTCCCAGATACGCAGTATTTT.

The V and J genes are TRBV29-1 and TRBJ2-3, with 9 bases matching TRBD2. This CDR3 region has 17 residues. After removal of 5 bases from V and 2 bases from J, the junction contained 14 bases not matched to a gene. Germline loops: CDR1 SQVTM, CDR2 ANQGSEA. The DNA for the CDR3 is TGCAGCGTTTGGGGGACCCATAGCGGGGGCCCCACAGATACGCAGTATTTT. Translating it yields CSVWGTHSGGPTDTQYF.

The chain has TRBV6-5 and TRBJ1-1; D is uncertain. The V end lost 0 bases, the J end lost 7 bases, and 9 bases lay between the germline ends. CDR1 and CDR2 from the germline V gene are MNHEY and SVGAGI. The CDR3 is made up of 13 amino acids. CDR3 residues: CASSYSGPREAFF. The CDR3 DNA reads TGTGCCAGCAGTTACTCTGGCCCCCGTGAAGCTTTCTTT.

The chain couples TRBV6-6 to TRBJ2-5, with D unclear. Trimming shortened V by 5 bases and J by 2 bases, and 12 bases separated the two germline ends. The germline V gene encodes CDR1 MNHNY and CDR2 SVGAGI (reference sequence). CDR3 length equals 14 residues. Here the CDR3 reads CASSPQKQQETQYF. In nucleotides, the CDR3 is TGTGCCAGCAGTCCACAGAAACAGCAAGAGACCCAGTACTTC.

The CDR3 protein is CASSLDRGGTEAFF. CDR3 DNA sequence: TGTGCCAGCAGCTTAGACAGGGGTGGCACTGAAGCTTTCTTT. The chain is built from TRBV7-9 and TRBJ1-1; 7 bases agree with TRBD1. CDR1 is SEHNR and CDR2 is FQNEAQ in the germline V gene (reference sequence). J gave up 4 bases and V 1 base, and 3 bases lay outside the gene matches. The CDR3 covers 14 residues.

This chain joins TRBV28 and TRBJ1-2, with D uncertain. Per germline, CDR1 MDHEN and CDR2 SYDVKM. V was shortened by 5 bases and J by 4 bases, with 5 bases between the two germline ends. This CDR3 is 11 amino acids long. In DNA, the CDR3 is TGTGCCAGCAGTCCGGGCTATGGCTACACCTTC. This codes for CASSPGYGYTF.

This chain connects TRBV30 to TRBJ1-1, with 8 bases that match TRBD1. Germline lookup yields CDR1 GTSNPN and CDR2 SVGIG (reference sequence). The J segment lost 6 bases and the V segment lost 0 bases, leaving 9 bases of the junction unmatched. The CDR3 is 15 amino acids. The CDR3, as DNA: TGTGCCTGGAGTGTCCCGCGACAGGGGAAGCCTGAAGCTTTCTTT. Amino acid sequence: CAWSVPRQGKPEAFF.

The chain couples TRBV3-1 (or the pseudogene TRBV3-2) to TRBJ2-5, with 11 bases that match TRBD2. The J segment lost 14 bases and the V segment lost 0 bases, leaving 8 bases of the junction unmatched. Germline-derived CDR1 and CDR2 are LGHDT and YNNKEL (reference sequence). The CDR3 runs 14 residues. In DNA form, the CDR3 reads TGTGCCAGCAGCCAAGACCCTTCTAGCGGGGGGCTTTACTTC. Translated: CASSQDPSSGGLYF.

The chain couples TRBV7-2 to TRBJ2-7; 7 positions match TRBD1. After removal of 1 base from V and 4 bases from J, the junction contained 4 bases not matched to a gene. Germline loops: CDR1 SGHTA, CDR2 FQGNSA. The CDR3 is 14 amino acids. The CDR3 DNA follows: TGTGCCAGCAGCTTAGGGACAGGATTTTACGAGCAGTACTTC. Protein sequence: CASSLGTGFYEQYF. The full variable domain, its missing parts supplied by reference TRBV7-2 and TRBJ2-7, is GAGVSQSPSNKVTEKGKDVELRCDPISGHTALYWYRQSLGQGLEFLIYFQGNSAPDKSGLPSDRFSAERTGGSVSTLTIQRTQQEDSAVYLCASSLGTGFYEQYFGPGTRLTVT.

This chain links TRBV5-1 with TRBJ1-5, with a possible D match to TRBD1 (5 bases). The CDR3 spans 15 residues. V was trimmed by 1 base and J by 3 bases, leaving 11 bases between them. Germline lookup yields CDR1 SGHRS and CDR2 YFSETQ. The CDR3 coding sequence is TGCGCCAGCAGCTTGACAGGAGAGCTCAATCAGCCCCAGCATTTT. Amino acid sequence: CASSLTGELNQPQHF.

This chain joins TRBV28 and TRBJ1-1; TRBD1 aligns across 7 bases. Germline V CDR1 and CDR2: MDHEN, SYDVKM. The trim removed 8 bases at V and 7 bases at J, leaving 7 bases unmatched. The CDR3 spans 12 residues. The CDR3: CASGDRTLEAFF. The CDR3 DNA reads as TGTGCCAGCGGGGACAGAACTCTTGAAGCTTTCTTT.

The chain recombines TRBV12-5 with TRBJ1-5; maybe TRBD1 (5 bases). The CDR3 length is 14 residues. Looked up from germline, CDR1 is LGHNT and CDR2 is FRNRAP. The ends were cut back, 2 bases at V and 2 bases at J, with 7 bases in the middle. CDR3 coding DNA: TGTGCTAGTGGTTTGCAGGGCCGCAATCAGCCCCAGCATTTT. Its translation: CASGLQGRNQPQHF.

V and J are TRBV5-1 and TRBJ1-2; 7 bases align to TRBD1. Trimming removed 3 bases from V and 7 bases from J; junction bases left unmatched: 12. CDR1 is SGHRS, CDR2 YFSETQ, per germline. CDR3 length: 15 residues. The CDR3: CASSYHPTGARGYTF. CDR3 nucleotides: TGCGCCAGCAGCTACCATCCAACAGGGGCTCGTGGCTACACCTTC.

The rearrangement links TRBV3-1 (or the pseudogene TRBV3-2) to TRBJ2-3; no firm D call. Germline V gene sequence: CDR1 LGHDT, CDR2 YNNKEL (reference sequence). The CDR3 runs to 14 residues. V was clipped by 1 base and J by 5 bases, with 10 bases between them. As DNA, the CDR3 is TGTGCCAGCAGCCAAGGCTGGGCTAAAGATACGCAGTATTTT. Protein sequence: CASSQGWAKDTQYF.

The chain uses TRBV27 and TRBJ2-3; D not certain. The CDR3 runs to 13 residues. The V gene lost 3 bases and the J gene lost 4 bases, with 8 bases spanning the gap. Looked up from germline, CDR1 is MNHEY and CDR2 is SMNVEV (reference sequence). CDR3 sequence reads: CASSLFFPDTQYF. Written as DNA, the CDR3 is TGTGCCAGCAGTTTGTTCTTTCCAGATACGCAGTATTTT.

V usage is TRBV4-1 and J usage is TRBJ1-5; 7 nucleotides match TRBD1. The CDR3 is 16 residues long. Germline loops: CDR1 MGHRA, CDR2 YSYEKL. V was pared by 1 base and J by 6 bases, with 9 bases of the junction left unmatched. The CDR3 reads CASSQVSGQAPQPQHF. As DNA, the CDR3 is TGCGCCAGCAGCCAAGTAAGTGGACAGGCCCCTCAGCCCCAGCATTTT.

The chain couples TRBV7-3 to TRBJ2-2, with TRBD2 matching 8 bases. This CDR3 is 15 amino acids long. CDR1 and CDR2 (germline): SGHTA, FQGTGA. With V trimmed by 4 bases and J by 4 bases, 5 bases remained unmatched. CDR3 in amino acids: CASSSGGPRTGELFF. The CDR3 DNA is TGTGCCAGCAGCTCGGGGGGGCCTCGCACCGGGGAGCTGTTTTTT.

The chain couples TRBV13 to TRBJ1-1, with unresolved D. Germline-derived CDR1 and CDR2 are PRHDT and FYEKMQ (reference sequence). The V end lost 2 bases, the J end lost 1 base, and 5 bases lay between the germline ends. The CDR3 contains 13 residues. The CDR3 is CASSLRQNTEAFF. CDR3 nucleotides: TGTGCCAGCAGCTTAAGACAGAACACTGAAGCTTTCTTT.

The table lists this clone with a few counts. The rearrangement joins TRBV28 to TRBJ2-1; D not resolved. Trimming left V 5 bases short and J 9 bases short, with 11 bases between. The CDR3 has 12 amino acids. Germline CDR1 and CDR2: MDHEN and SYDVKM. This chain's CDR3 is CASSARSIEQFF. DNA for the CDR3: TGTGCCAGCAGTGCCAGAAGTATTGAGCAGTTCTTC.

This chain joins TRBV3-1 (or the pseudogene TRBV3-2) and TRBJ1-4; 7 nucleotides agree with TRBD1. Germline lookup yields CDR1 LGHDT and CDR2 YNNKEL (reference sequence). The CDR3 extends over 15 amino acids. V dropped 1 base and J dropped 8; count of bases not matched to a gene: 7. The CDR3 reads CASSQGAGGYEKLFF. CDR3 DNA sequence: TGTGCCAGCAGCCAAGGGGCAGGGGGTTACGAAAAACTGTTTTTT.

CDR3 bases: TGTGCCAGCTCACCAATGACAGGGGGATATTCACCCCTCCACTTT. This translates into CASSPMTGGYSPLHF. The rearrangement links TRBV18 to TRBJ1-6, with 9 bases aligning to TRBD1. From germline, CDR1 is KGHSH and CDR2 LQKENI. The J segment lost 8 bases and the V segment lost 2 bases, leaving 4 bases of the junction unmatched. The CDR3 totals 15 residues.

V is TRBV3-1 (or the pseudogene TRBV3-2) and J is TRBJ1-2; 8 bases are a match to TRBD1. The CDR3 has 14 amino acids. Germline CDR1 LGHDT, CDR2 YNNKEL (reference sequence). J gave up 8 bases and V 1 base, and 6 bases lay outside the gene matches. The CDR3 DNA reads as TGTGCCAGCAGCCAAGTTGTACAGGGGGACGGCTACACCTTC. Translating it yields CASSQVVQGDGYTF.

This sequence joins TRBV6-2 or TRBV6-3 and TRBJ1-3; tentative D call: TRBD1 (5 bases). With 2 bases removed from V and 4 bases from J, the gap between germline ends came to 9 bases. The CDR3 has 14 residues. Germline-derived CDR1 and CDR2 are MNHEY and SVGEGT. In nucleotides, the CDR3 is TGTGCCAGCAGTTACGGAGGGGCAGGAAACACCATATATTTT. Its protein is CASSYGGAGNTIYF.